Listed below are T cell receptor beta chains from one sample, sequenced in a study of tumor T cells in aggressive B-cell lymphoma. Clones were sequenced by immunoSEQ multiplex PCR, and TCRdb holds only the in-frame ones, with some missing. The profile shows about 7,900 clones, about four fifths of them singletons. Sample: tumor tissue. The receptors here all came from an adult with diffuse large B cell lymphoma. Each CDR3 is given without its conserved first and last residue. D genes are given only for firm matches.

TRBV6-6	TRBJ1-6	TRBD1	ASSPTGFNSPLH
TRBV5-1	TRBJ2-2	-	ASSLEAVNTGELF
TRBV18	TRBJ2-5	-	ASKDYQETQY
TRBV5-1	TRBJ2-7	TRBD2	ASSLSGRVDEQY
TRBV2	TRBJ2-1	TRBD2	ASRKGSGTSGRVYNEQF
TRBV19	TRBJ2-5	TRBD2	ASSNRGRLAGVWETQY
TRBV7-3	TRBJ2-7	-	ASSLSGQGPYEQY
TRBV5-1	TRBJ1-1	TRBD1	ASSPKGQGAGYTEAF
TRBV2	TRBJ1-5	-	ASSASISNQPQH
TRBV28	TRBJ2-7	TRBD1	ASRPETGSSYEQY
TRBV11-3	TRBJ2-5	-	ASSLAAGAETQY
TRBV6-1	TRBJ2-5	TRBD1	ASSEVAGGPQETQY
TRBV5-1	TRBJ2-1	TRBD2	ASSLDGLAGYNEQF
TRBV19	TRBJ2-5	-	ASSIEGRGTQY
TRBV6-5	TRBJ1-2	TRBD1	ASSYSGQGDYGYT
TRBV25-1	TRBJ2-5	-	ASSEYSGRVKTQY
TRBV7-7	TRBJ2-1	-	ASSAPAGGGSGVNEQF
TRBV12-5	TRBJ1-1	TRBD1	ASGTGGGTEAF
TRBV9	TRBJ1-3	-	ASSVETIGNTIY
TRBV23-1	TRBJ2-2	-	ASSHALERERYTGELF
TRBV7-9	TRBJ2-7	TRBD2	ASSPSRREGEQY
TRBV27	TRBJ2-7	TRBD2	ASSGGRALNYEQY
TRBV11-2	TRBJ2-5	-	ASSRDSSRWVETQY
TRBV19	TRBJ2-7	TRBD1	ASSISQGAHPYEQY
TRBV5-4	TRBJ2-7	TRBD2	ASSPRTSGIGEQY
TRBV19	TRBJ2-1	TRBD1	ASSPGQVHNEQF
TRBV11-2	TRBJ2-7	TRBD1	ASSLAGTGIEQY
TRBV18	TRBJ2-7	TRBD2	VSSPGGRAGSYEQY
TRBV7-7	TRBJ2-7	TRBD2	ASSPLAGGGYEQY
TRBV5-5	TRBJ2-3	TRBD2	ASSFGGETDTQY
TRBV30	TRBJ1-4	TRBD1	AWGTGGNEKLF
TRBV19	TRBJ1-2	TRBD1	ASSRTGVEGYT